This T cell receptor beta chain comes out of a study of molecular identifiers for immune sequencing clone quantification. Study at large: In replicates, the authors split RNA from 20,000 or 100,000 naive CD8 cells five ways and sequenced four.

Libraries of bulk TCR were made by previously described methods (with listed TCR primers). TCRdb reprocessed the PCR reads with MiXCR, giving one entry per CDR3 protein. The sample includes about half a million distinct CDR3 sequences, about a fifth seen only once; the top ten take 0.7% to 1%. The table lists this clonotype with many counts. The antigen is undetermined. Study conclusions and caveats: The study found clones above 20 RNA copies held over 97% of effector molecules and under 1% in naive cells.

The source of this sequence is a human donor in good health. Some libraries in this study had Jurkat cell RNA spiked in. The specimen was naive CD8+ T cells from blood, with Jurkat cell RNA spiked in. Indicated subset: FACS-sorted CD8+CD4-CCR7+CD45RA+ naive T cells.

The CDR3 reads CASSLLTGNEKLFF. DNA of the CDR3: TGTGCCAGCAGCTTACTGACAGGGAATGAAAAACTGTTTTTT. The chain employs TRBV7-8 and TRBJ1-4; 7 bases are a match to TRBD1. There are 14 residues in the CDR3. The ends lost 2 bases at V and 5 bases at J; junction bases unmatched: 2. The germline V gene has CDR1 SGHVS and CDR2 FQNEAQ. Variable domain in full (rest from reference TRBV7-8 and TRBJ1-4): GAGVSQSPRYKVAKRGQDVALRCDPISGHVSLFWYQQALGQGPEFLTYFQNEAQLDKSGLPSDRFFAERPEGSVSTLKIQRTQQEDSAVYLCASSLLTGNEKLFFGSGTQLSVL.